This T cell receptor (beta chain) was identified during a study of technical replicates of blood from a handful of donors. The CDR3 totals 15 residues. With 4 bases clipped from V and 9 bases from J, the junction kept 11 bases outside the gene matches. Germline lookup yields CDR1 SGHRS and CDR2 YFSETQ. The data were produced by immunoSEQ multiplex PCR, yet TCRdb's version contains in-frame clones alone and is incomplete. This repertoire shows about 60,000 clones, 70% to 90% found once; its top ten account for roughly 5%. The source is a human donor in good health. Some clones in this sample may be carry-over from other donors' samples. V and J are TRBV5-1 and TRBJ2-2; the match to TRBD1 covers 8 bases. The sample was PBMCs. For the CDR3, the DNA is TGCGCCAGCAGCGAGGGGGACAGGACCGGCCGGGAGCTGTTTTTT. Its translation: CASSEGDRTGRELFF.